These 9 T cell receptor beta chains originate from one sample sequenced in a study of cytomegalovirus exposure and HLA in healthy donors. The PCR contained 60 Vbeta and 13 Jbeta primers. Assay used: immunoSEQ multiplex PCR; TCRdb lists only in-frame clones, some missing. The table includes more than 80,000 clones, 65% to 75% detected once. Sequenced sample: PBMCs. Every receptor here comes from a woman aged 70-85 years in good health and CMV-seropositive.

V and J are TRBV27 and TRBJ1-1; 9 nucleotides match TRBD1. Germline CDR1 reads MNHEY; CDR2 reads SMNVEV (reference sequence). The CDR3 is 18 amino acids. The V segment lost 5 bases and the J segment 0 bases; nucleotides outside the gene matches: 13. The CDR3 is CASSHAGTGYVMNTEAFF. The DNA of the CDR3 is TGTGCCAGCAGTCACGCCGGGACAGGGTATGTCATGAACACTGAAGCTTTCTTT.

The V gene is TRBV25-1, the J gene TRBJ1-4; D unclear. Trimming stripped 6 bases from V and 2 bases from J, with 19 bases between. Germline CDR1 is MGHDK and CDR2 is SYGVNS. The CDR3 spans 17 residues. The CDR3 sequence is CASSPEARRSTNEKLFF. The CDR3 coding sequence is TGTGCCAGCAGCCCCGAGGCCCGGAGGTCTACTAATGAAAAACTGTTTTTT.

The J gene is TRBJ2-1, the V gene TRBV5-1; D may be TRBD1 (6 bases). Germline V gene data show CDR1 as SGHRS and CDR2 as YFSETQ. V was pared by 4 bases and J by 5 bases, with 10 bases between. CDR3 length equals 13 residues. CDR3 nucleotide sequence: TGCGCCAGCAGCCAGGGGCAGAACAATGAGCAGTTCTTC. Protein: CASSQGQNNEQFF.

This clone showed up just once. V usage is TRBV5-8 and J usage is TRBJ2-5; the D is unclear. The ends were cut back, 2 bases at V and 2 bases at J, with 7 bases in the middle. Per germline, CDR1 SGHTS and CDR2 YDEGEE. CDR3 length: 13 amino acids. The CDR3 DNA is TGTGCCAGCAGCTTCCGGAGTCAAGAGACCCAGTACTTC. It specifies CASSFRSQETQYF.

This chain uses TRBV7-3 with TRBJ1-1; D might be TRBD1 (6 bases). Trimming took 5 bases from V and 7 from J, leaving 20 bases between them. Germline CDR1 SGHTA, CDR2 FQGTGA. The length of the CDR3 is 15 residues. This CDR3 reads CASSQQGPGGLEAFF. The CDR3 DNA is TGTGCCAGCAGCCAACAAGGGCCGGGGGGGCTTGAAGCTTTCTTT.

The V and J genes are TRBV2 and TRBJ2-7; D might be TRBD1 (7 bases). The V end was cut by 11 bases, the J end by 5 bases, with 19 bases between. The CDR3 covers 13 residues. Germline V gene lookup returns CDR1 SNHLY and CDR2 FYNNEI. The CDR3 sequence is CAGRTGGENEQYF. Written as DNA, the CDR3 is TGTGCCGGGAGGACAGGAGGGGAAAACGAGCAGTACTTC. Complete variable domain (other parts from reference TRBV2 and TRBJ2-7): EPEVTQTPSHQVTQMGQEVILRCVPISNHLYFYWYRQILGQKVEFLVSFYNNEISEKSEIFDDQFSVERPDGSNFTLKIRSTKLEDSAMYFCAGRTGGENEQYFGPGTRLTVT.

The rearrangement links TRBV6-5 to TRBJ1-2, with a possible D match to TRBD1 (5 bases). Looked up from germline, CDR1 is MNHEY and CDR2 is SVGAGI. Trimming cost V 2 bases and J 7 bases, with 11 bases left between them. The CDR3 runs to 13 residues. CDR3 nucleotide sequence: TGTGCCAGCAGTTACGGTCCGGGGGTTGGCTACACCTTC. This codes for CASSYGPGVGYTF.

The CDR3 is CAISMAGAAYNEQFF. The DNA of the CDR3 is TGTGCCATCAGTATGGCGGGAGCCGCCTACAATGAGCAGTTCTTC. This chain joins TRBV10-3 and TRBJ2-1; TRBD2 matches 7 bases. The germline V gene has CDR1 ENHRY and CDR2 SYGVKD. This CDR3 comprises 15 residues. The J segment lost 2 bases and the V segment lost 5 bases, leaving 6 bases of the junction unmatched.

The chain employs TRBV7-8 and TRBJ1-6; D is unresolved. Germline V gene sequence: CDR1 SGHVS, CDR2 FQNEAQ. CDR3 size: 18 residues. The V and J ends lost 1 base and 0 bases respectively, with 13 bases between them. CDR3 sequence reads: CASSLVPGKNSYNSPLHF. CDR3 sequence (DNA): TGTGCCAGCAGCTTAGTACCAGGCAAAAACTCCTATAATTCACCCCTCCACTTT.